This T cell receptor beta chain was profiled in a study of shared clonotypes between healthy human individuals. Assay: immunoSEQ multiplex PCR; the TCRdb copy retains only in-frame clones and omits some. The data show hundreds of thousands of clones, around 67% seen once. V was clipped by 2 bases and J by 8 bases, with 11 bases between them. The CDR3 runs 14 residues. Germline V gene data show CDR1 as SGHRS and CDR2 as YFSETQ. Those who donated were healthy HIV-negative adults, with no recent acute infections or vaccinations reported. What was sequenced was memory CD4+ T cells sorted from blood. Described subset: CD45RA-negative fraction. The V gene is TRBV5-1, the J gene TRBJ1-6, with a possible D match to TRBD1 (6 bases). The receptor was isolated from a woman in her 30s in good health. The CDR3 sequence is CASSLQGQDSPLHF. Written as DNA, the CDR3 is TGCGCCAGCAGCTTACAGGGTCAGGATTCACCCCTCCACTTT.